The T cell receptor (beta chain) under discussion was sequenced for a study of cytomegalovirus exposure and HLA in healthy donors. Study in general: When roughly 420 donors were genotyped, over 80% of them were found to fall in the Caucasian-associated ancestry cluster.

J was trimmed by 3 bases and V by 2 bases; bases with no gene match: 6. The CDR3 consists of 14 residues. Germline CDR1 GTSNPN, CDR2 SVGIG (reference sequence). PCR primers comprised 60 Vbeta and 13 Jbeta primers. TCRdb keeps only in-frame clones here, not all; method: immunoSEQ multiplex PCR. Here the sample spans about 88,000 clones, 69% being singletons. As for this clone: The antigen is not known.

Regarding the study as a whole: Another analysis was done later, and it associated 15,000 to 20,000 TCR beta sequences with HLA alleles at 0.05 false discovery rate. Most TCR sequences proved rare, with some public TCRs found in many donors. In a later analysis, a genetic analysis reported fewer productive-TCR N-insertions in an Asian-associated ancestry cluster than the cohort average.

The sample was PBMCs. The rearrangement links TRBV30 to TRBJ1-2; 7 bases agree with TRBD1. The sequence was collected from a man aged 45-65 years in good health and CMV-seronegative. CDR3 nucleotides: TGTGCCTGGAGTCCGAGGCAGGGGGACTATGGCTACACCTTC. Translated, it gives CAWSPRQGDYGYTF.